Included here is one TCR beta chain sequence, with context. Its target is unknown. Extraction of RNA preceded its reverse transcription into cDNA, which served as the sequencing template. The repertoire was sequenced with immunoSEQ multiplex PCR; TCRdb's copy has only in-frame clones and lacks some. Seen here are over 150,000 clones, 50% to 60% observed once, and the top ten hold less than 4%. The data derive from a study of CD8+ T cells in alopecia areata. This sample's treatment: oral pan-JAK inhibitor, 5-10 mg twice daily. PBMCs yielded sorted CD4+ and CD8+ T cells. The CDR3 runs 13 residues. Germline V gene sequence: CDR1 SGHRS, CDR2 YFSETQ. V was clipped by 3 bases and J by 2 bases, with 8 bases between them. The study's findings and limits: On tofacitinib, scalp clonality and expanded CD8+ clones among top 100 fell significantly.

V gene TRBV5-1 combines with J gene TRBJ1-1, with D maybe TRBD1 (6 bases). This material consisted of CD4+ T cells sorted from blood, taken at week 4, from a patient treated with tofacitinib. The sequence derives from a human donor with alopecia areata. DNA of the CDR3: TGCGCCAGCAGCTGGACAGCAAACACTGAAGCTTTCTTT. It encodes CASSWTANTEAFF.